The clone carrying this TCR beta chain showed up just once. What it recognizes is unknown. V gave up 6 bases and J gave up 6 bases; unmatched junction bases: 4. There are 13 residues in the CDR3. CDR1 is SNHLY and CDR2 is FYNNEI in the germline V gene. Clinical symptoms, serum thyroxine, TRAb, thyroid ultrasound and orbital computed tomography informed diagnoses. These data are taken from a study of T cells in Graves' hyperthyroidism and ophthalmopathy. It was RNA transcripts that yielded the amplified TCR beta CDR3 regions. The primer set for the first-round RT-PCR of the TCR CDR3 was HTBI. TCRdb passed the multiplex PCR reads through MiXCR, listing each CDR3 protein once. Of 370,000 or so distinct CDR3 sequences listed, 13% are singletons. Regarding the study as a whole: Peripheral blood also featured most of the thyroid clonotypes expanded above 0.001.

The gene calls are TRBV2 and TRBJ2-1, with 8 bases fitting TRBD1. This TCR came from a man aged 25 to 40 with Graves' hyperthyroidism that later progressed to Graves' ophthalmopathy. Sequencing was done on a sample of blood. This chain's CDR3 is CASSGTGANEQFF. CDR3 nucleotide sequence: TGTGCCAGCAGCGGGACAGGAGCCAATGAGCAGTTCTTC.